The clone carrying this TCR beta chain was observed at least ten times. Its antigen remains unknown. The sample comes from a study of early T cells in non-severe SARS-CoV-2 infection. Germline values: CDR1 DFQATT, CDR2 SNEGSKA (reference sequence). Trimming cost V 0 bases and J 4 bases, with 12 bases left between them. The CDR3 is 14 amino acids. From the 5' RACE reads, TCRdb called clonotypes with MiXCR, one entry per CDR3 protein. The repertoire holds around 30,000 distinct CDR3 sequences, with about 5.3% as singletons. The study's findings and limits: Anti-spike CD8 specificities were favored by VDJdb matching, whose results missed private and CD4 specificities.

The clonotype originates from an adult who was a healthcare worker with PCR-confirmed SARS-CoV-2 infection or an uninfected control (not recorded which). Input material: whole blood. This chain connects TRBV20-1 to TRBJ1-2; the D gene is possibly TRBD1 (5 bases). Written as DNA, the CDR3 is TGCAGTGCTAGAGATCCCAGGGCTAGCTATGGCTACACCTTC. Protein sequence: CSARDPRASYGYTF.